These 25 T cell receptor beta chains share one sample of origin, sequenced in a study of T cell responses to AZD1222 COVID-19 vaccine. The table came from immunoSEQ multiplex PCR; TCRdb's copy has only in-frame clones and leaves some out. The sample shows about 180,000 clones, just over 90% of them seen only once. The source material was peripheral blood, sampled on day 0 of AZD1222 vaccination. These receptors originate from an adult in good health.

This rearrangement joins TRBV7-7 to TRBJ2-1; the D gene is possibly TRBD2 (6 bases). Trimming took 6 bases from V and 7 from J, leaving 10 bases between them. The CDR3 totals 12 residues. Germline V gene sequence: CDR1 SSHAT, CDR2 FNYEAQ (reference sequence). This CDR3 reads CASSGGGNEQFF. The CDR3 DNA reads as TGTGCCAGCAGTGGCGGAGGGAATGAGCAGTTCTTC.

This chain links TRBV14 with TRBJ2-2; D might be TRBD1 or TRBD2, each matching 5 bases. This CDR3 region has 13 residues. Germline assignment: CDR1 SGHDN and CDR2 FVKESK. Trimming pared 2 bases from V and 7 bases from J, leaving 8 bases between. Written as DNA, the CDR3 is TGTGCCAGCAGCCAAAGGGACGGCGGGGAGCTGTTTTTT. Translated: CASSQRDGGELFF.

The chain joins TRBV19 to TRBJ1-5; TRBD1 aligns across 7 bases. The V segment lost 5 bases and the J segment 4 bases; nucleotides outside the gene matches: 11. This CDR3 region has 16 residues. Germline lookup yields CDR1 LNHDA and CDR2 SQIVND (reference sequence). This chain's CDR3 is CASSPQGGSLNQPQHF. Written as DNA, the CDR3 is TGTGCCAGTAGTCCTCAGGGGGGCTCGCTGAATCAGCCCCAGCATTTT.

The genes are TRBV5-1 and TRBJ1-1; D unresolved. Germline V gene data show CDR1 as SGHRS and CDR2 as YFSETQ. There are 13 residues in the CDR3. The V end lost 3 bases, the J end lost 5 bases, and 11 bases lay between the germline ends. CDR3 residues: CASSSYRGTEAFF. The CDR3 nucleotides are TGCGCCAGCAGCTCTTATAGAGGGACTGAAGCTTTCTTT.

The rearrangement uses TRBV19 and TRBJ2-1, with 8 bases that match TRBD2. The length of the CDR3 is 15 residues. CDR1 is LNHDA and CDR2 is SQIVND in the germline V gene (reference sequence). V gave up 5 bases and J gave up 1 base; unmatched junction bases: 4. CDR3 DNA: TGTGCCAGTAGTTCCATAGCGGGGTCCTACAATGAGCAGTTCTTC. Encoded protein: CASSSIAGSYNEQFF.

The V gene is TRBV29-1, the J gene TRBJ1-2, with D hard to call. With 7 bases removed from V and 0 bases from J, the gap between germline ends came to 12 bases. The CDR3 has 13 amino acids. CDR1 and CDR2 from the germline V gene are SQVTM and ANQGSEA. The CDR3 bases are TGCAGCGCCGACTCCGGGGCTAACTATGGCTACACCTTC. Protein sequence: CSADSGANYGYTF.

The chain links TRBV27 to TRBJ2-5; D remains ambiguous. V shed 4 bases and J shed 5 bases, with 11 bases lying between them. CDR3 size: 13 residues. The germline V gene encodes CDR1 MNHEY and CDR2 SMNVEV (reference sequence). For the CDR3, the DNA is TGTGCCAGCAGTTCCCTGTCGAGGGAGACCCAGTACTTC. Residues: CASSSLSRETQYF.

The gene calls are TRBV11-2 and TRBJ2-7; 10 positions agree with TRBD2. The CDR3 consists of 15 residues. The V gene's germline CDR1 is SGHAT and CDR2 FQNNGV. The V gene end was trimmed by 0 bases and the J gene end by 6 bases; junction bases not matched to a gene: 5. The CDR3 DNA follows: TGTGCCAGCAGCTTAGATCTAGCGGGAGCCTCCGAGCAGTACTTC. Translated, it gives CASSLDLAGASEQYF.

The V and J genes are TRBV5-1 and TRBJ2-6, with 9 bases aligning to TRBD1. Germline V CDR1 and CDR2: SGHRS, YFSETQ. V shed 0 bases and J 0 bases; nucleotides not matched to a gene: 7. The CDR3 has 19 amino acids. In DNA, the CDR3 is TGCGCCAGCAGCTTGGGTTGGGGACAGGGCTACTCTGGGGCCAACGTCCTGACTTTC. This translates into CASSLGWGQGYSGANVLTF.

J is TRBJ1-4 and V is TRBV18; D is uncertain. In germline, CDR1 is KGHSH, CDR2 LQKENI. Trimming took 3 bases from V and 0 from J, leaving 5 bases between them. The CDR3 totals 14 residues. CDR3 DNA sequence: TGTGCCAGCTCACCTCCTTCAACTAATGAAAAACTGTTTTTT. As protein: CASSPPSTNEKLFF.

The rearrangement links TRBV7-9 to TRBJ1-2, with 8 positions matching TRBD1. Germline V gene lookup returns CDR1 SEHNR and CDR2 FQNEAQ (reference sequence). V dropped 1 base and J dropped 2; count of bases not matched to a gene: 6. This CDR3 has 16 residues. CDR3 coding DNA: TGTGCCAGCAGCTTAGGTAGGACAGGGAAAAACTATGGCTACACCTTC. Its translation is CASSLGRTGKNYGYTF. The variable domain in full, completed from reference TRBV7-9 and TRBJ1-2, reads DTGVSQNPRHKITKRGQNVTFRCDPISEHNRLYWYRQTLGQGPEFLTYFQNEAQLEKSRLLSDRFSAERPKGSFSTLEIQRTEQGDSAMYLCASSLGRTGKNYGYTFGSGTRLTVV.

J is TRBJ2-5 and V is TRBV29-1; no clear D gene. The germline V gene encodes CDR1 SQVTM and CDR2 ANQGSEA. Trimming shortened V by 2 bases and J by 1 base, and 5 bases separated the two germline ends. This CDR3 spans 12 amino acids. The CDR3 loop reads CSVEPSQETQYF. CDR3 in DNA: TGCAGCGTTGAACCTAGCCAAGAGACCCAGTACTTC. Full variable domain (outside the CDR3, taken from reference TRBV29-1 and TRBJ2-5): SAVISQKPSRDICQRGTSLTIQCQVDSQVTMMFWYRQQPGQSLTLIATANQGSEATYESGFVIDKFPISRPNLTFSTLTVSNMSPEDSSIYLCSVEPSQETQYFGPGTRLLVL.

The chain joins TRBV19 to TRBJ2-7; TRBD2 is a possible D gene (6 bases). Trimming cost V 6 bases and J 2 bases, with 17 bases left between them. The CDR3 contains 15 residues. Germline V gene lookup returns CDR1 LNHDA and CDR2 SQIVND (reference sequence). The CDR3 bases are TGTGCCAGTAGGAACCTTAGAGGAGGGGCCTACGAGCAGTACTTC. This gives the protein CASRNLRGGAYEQYF.

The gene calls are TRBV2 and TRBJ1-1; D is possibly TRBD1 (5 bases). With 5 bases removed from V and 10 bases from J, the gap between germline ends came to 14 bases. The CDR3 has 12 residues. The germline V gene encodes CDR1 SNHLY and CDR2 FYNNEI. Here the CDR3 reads CASSFDSSGAFF. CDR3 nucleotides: TGTGCCAGCAGTTTTGACAGCTCTGGAGCTTTCTTT.

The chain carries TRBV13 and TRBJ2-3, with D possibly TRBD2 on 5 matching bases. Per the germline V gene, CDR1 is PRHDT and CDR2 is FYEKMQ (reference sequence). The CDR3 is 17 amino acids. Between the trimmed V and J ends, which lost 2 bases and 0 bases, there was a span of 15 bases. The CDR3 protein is CASSLRVGRASTDTQYF. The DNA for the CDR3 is TGTGCCAGCAGCTTACGGGTTGGGCGGGCTAGCACAGATACGCAGTATTTT.

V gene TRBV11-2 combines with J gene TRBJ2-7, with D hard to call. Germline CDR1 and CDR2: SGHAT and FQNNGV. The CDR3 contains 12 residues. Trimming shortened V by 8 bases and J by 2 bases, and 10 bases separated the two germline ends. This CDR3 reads CASARSAYEQYF. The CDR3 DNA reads TGTGCCAGCGCGAGGAGCGCCTACGAGCAGTACTTC.

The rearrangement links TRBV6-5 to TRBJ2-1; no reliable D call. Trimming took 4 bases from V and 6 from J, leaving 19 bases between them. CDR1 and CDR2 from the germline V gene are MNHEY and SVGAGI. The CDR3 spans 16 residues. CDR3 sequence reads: CASSLGKRFGVNEQFF. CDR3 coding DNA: TGTGCCAGCAGTTTAGGGAAGAGGTTTGGGGTCAATGAGCAGTTCTTC.

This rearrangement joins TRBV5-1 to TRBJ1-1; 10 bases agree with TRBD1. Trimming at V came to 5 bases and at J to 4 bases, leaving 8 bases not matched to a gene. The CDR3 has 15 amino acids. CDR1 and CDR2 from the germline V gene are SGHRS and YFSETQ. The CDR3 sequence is CASRLDRTGGTEAFF. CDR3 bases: TGCGCCAGCAGGCTGGATCGGACAGGGGGCACTGAAGCTTTCTTT. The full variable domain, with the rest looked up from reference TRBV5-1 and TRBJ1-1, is KAGVTQTPRYLIKTRGQQVTLSCSPISGHRSVSWYQQTPGQGLQFLFEYFSETQRNKGNFPGRFSGRQFSNSRSEMNVSTLELGDSALYLCASRLDRTGGTEAFFGQGTRLTVV.

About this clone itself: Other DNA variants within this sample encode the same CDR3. The CDR3 region is CASSLEGPYEQYF. The CDR3 DNA follows: TGTGCCAGCAGCTTAGAGGGCCCCTACGAGCAGTACTTC. The J gene is TRBJ2-7, the V gene TRBV7-9; D is unclear. There are 13 residues in the CDR3. The V end was cut by 1 base, the J end by 2 bases, with 6 bases between. Germline loops: CDR1 SEHNR, CDR2 FQNEAQ (reference sequence).

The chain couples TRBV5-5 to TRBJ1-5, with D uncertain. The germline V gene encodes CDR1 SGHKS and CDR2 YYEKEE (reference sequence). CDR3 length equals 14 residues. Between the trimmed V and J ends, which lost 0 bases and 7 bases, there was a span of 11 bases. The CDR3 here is CASSLGGKGQPQHF. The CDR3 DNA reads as TGTGCCAGCAGCTTGGGAGGGAAAGGGCAGCCCCAGCATTTT.

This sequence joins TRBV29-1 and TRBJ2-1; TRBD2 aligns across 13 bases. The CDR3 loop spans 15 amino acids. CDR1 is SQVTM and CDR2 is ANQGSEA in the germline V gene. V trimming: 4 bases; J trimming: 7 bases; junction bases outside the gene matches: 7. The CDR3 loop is CSVVPGTSGMNEQFF. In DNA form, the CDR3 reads TGCAGCGTTGTCCCCGGGACTAGCGGGATGAATGAGCAGTTCTTC.

The CDR3 sequence is CACRQNEQFF. The CDR3, as DNA: TGTGCCTGCCGACAGAATGAGCAGTTCTTC. The rearrangement links TRBV30 to TRBJ2-1; TRBD1 is a possible D gene (5 bases). CDR1 is GTSNPN and CDR2 is SVGIG in the germline V gene (reference sequence). CDR3 length equals 10 residues. V shed 6 bases and J shed 7 bases, with 7 bases lying between them.

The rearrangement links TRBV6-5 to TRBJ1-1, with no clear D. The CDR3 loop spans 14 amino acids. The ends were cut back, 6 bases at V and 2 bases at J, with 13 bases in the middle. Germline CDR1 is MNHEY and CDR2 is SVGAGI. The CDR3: CASSPRSDNTEAFF. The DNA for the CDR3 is TGTGCCAGCAGCCCCAGAAGCGATAACACTGAAGCTTTCTTT.

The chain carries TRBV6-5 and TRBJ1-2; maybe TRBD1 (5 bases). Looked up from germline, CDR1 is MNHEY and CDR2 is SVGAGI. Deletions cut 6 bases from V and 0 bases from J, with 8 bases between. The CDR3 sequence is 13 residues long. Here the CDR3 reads CASRGTANYGYTF. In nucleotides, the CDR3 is TGTGCCAGCAGGGGGACTGCTAACTATGGCTACACCTTC.

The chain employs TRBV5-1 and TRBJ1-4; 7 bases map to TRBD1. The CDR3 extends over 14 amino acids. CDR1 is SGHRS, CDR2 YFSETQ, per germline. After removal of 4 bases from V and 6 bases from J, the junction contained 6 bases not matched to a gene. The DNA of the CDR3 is TGCGCCAGCAGCCCTTGGACAGGAGATGAAAAACTGTTTTTT. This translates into CASSPWTGDEKLFF.